This passage covers 24 T cell receptor beta chains from one sample sequenced in a study of T cell therapy after organ transplantation. Produced via immunoSEQ multiplex PCR; TCRdb's table is partial and in-frame only. The sample records approximately 20,000 clones, approximately 85% being singletons. Described time point: 4-8 weeks after completion of therapy. These receptors' antigens are unknown. The sequencing here drew on CD8+ T cells from blood, taken after autologous CMV-specific T cell therapy. These receptors were collected from a human patient who had received a solid organ transplant and had CMV disease. The T cells may partly be graft donor cells.

The rearrangement joins TRBV14 to TRBJ2-1, with TRBD1 matching 9 bases. Trimming at V came to 2 bases and at J to 7 bases, leaving 6 bases not matched to a gene. CDR3 length: 15 residues. CDR1 and CDR2 (germline): SGHDN, FVKESK. CDR3 sequence (DNA): TGTGCCAGCAGCCAACCCAGGGACAGGGAAAATGAGCAGTTCTTC. This codes for CASSQPRDRENEQFF.

This clone showed up just a few times. This chain uses TRBV2 with TRBJ2-7; 8 positions match TRBD2. The CDR3 extends over 15 amino acids. Germline values: CDR1 SNHLY, CDR2 FYNNEI. V dropped 3 bases and J dropped 2; count of bases not matched to a gene: 6. This CDR3 reads CASSEGSGGPYEQYF. The DNA of the CDR3 is TGTGCCAGCAGTGAGGGGAGCGGGGGTCCCTACGAGCAGTACTTC.

The rearrangement joins TRBV13 to TRBJ2-7, with D tentatively TRBD1 (5 bases). The V gene lost 5 bases and the J gene lost 4 bases, with 12 bases spanning the gap. CDR1 is PRHDT, CDR2 FYEKMQ, per germline (reference sequence). The CDR3 extends over 13 amino acids. CDR3 sequence (DNA): TGTGCCAGCAGCCCGGACACCCGATACGAGCAGTACTTC. Protein product: CASSPDTRYEQYF.

The chain is built from TRBV28 and TRBJ2-5; D is unclear. The CDR3 runs to 15 residues. Between the trimmed V and J ends, which lost 2 bases and 5 bases, there was a span of 15 bases. CDR1 and CDR2 from the germline V gene are MDHEN and SYDVKM. Here the CDR3 reads CASSLPDLIEETQYF. In DNA, the CDR3 is TGTGCCAGCAGTTTACCGGATCTCATAGAGGAGACCCAGTACTTC.

The chain has TRBV27 and TRBJ1-5, with D unclear. This CDR3 has 13 amino acids. The V end lost 8 bases, the J end lost 7 bases, and 15 bases lay between the germline ends. The germline CDR1 and CDR2 sequences are MNHEY and SMNVEV (reference sequence). The CDR3 nucleotides are TGTGCCAGCCGGTGGGGAACCGGCCAGCCCCAGCATTTT. Translation gives CASRWGTGQPQHF.

This rearrangement joins TRBV13 to TRBJ2-1, with D maybe TRBD1 (6 bases). Germline V lookup: CDR1 PRHDT, CDR2 FYEKMQ (reference sequence). Trimming took off 4 bases at V and 0 bases at J, with 13 bases between the two ends. The CDR3 consists of 16 residues. For the CDR3, the DNA is TGTGCCAGCAGCTCCTGGACAGAGAGCTCCTACAATGAGCAGTTCTTC. Its translation is CASSSWTESSYNEQFF.

The gene calls are TRBV6-4 and TRBJ2-3, with D unresolved. Trimming took off 0 bases at V and 2 bases at J, with 3 bases between the two ends. The CDR3 covers 13 residues. Germline CDR1 is MRHNA and CDR2 is SNTAGT. CDR3 sequence (DNA): TGTGCCAGCAGTGACTCTGACACAGATACGCAGTATTTT. This codes for CASSDSDTDTQYF.

V gene TRBV30 combines with J gene TRBJ1-2; the D is unclear. The V end was cut by 1 base, the J end by 7 bases, with 16 bases between. Germline CDR1 reads GTSNPN; CDR2 reads SVGIG (reference sequence). CDR3 length: 14 amino acids. CDR3 region: CAWSEWETKGGYTF. CDR3 DNA sequence: TGTGCCTGGAGTGAATGGGAGACTAAGGGTGGCTACACCTTC.

This clone rates as medium-sized. This rearrangement joins TRBV4-3 to TRBJ1-1, with D perhaps matching TRBD1 (5 bases). The CDR3 spans 14 residues. With 4 bases removed from V and 6 bases from J, the gap between germline ends came to 15 bases. CDR1 and CDR2 from the germline V gene are LGHNA and YSLEER. The CDR3 region is CASSLSDSLAEAFF. Written as DNA, the CDR3 is TGCGCCAGCAGCCTTTCAGACAGTCTCGCTGAAGCTTTCTTT.

This chain links TRBV4-1 with TRBJ2-1, with TRBD1 matching over 9 bases. CDR3 length: 14 amino acids. The germline gives CDR1 MGHRA, CDR2 YSYEKL. V was pared by 2 bases and J by 6 bases, with 2 bases of the junction left unmatched. The CDR3 region has the DNA TGCGCCAGCAGCCAAAGGGACAGGGTCAATGAGCAGTTCTTC. It is translated as CASSQRDRVNEQFF.

This clone was seen only once. The junction differs from germline at one of its ends, possibly a read error. This chain connects TRBV5-1 to TRBJ1-1; no definite D call. The CDR3 extends over 13 amino acids. The germline V gene encodes CDR1 SGHRS and CDR2 YFSETQ. The CDR3 region has the DNA TGTGCCAGCAGCTTTCCAGGTGACCCTGAAGCTTTCTTT. It specifies CASSFPGDPEAFF. Variable domain in full (rest from reference TRBV5-1 and TRBJ1-1): KAGVTQTPRYLIKTRGQQVTLSCSPISGHRSVSWYQQTPGQGLQFLFEYFSETQRNKGNFPGRFSGRQFSNSRSEMNVSTLELGDSALYLCASSFPGDPEAFFGQGTRLTVV.

The chain has TRBV6-6 and TRBJ2-2; 9 bases fit TRBD1. This CDR3 spans 14 amino acids. Germline CDR1 is MNHNY and CDR2 is SVGAGI (reference sequence). J lost 7 bases, V lost 7 bases, and 7 bases had no gene match. This CDR3 is CASNPTGGGGELFF. In DNA, the CDR3 is TGTGCCAGCAATCCTACAGGGGGCGGCGGGGAGCTGTTTTTT.

The CDR3 is CAISDPGLAGGGTQYF. Here the CDR3 DNA reads TGTGCCATCAGTGACCCCGGACTAGCGGGAGGAGGTACGCAGTATTTT. The gene calls are TRBV10-3 and TRBJ2-3; 14 positions agree with TRBD2. CDR1 is ENHRY and CDR2 is SYGVKD in the germline V gene. J was trimmed by 8 bases and V by 3 bases; bases with no gene match: 7. The CDR3 consists of 16 residues.

This clone has more than one count but fewer than ten. This chain links TRBV2 with TRBJ1-5; the D is unclear. CDR1 is SNHLY and CDR2 is FYNNEI in the germline V gene. Trimming shortened V by 5 bases and J by 3 bases, and 14 bases separated the two germline ends. CDR3 length: 15 residues. The CDR3 reads CASSTLTGNNQPQHF. In DNA, the CDR3 is TGTGCCAGCAGTACTCTAACGGGGAACAATCAGCCCCAGCATTTT.

This clone was picked up one time. The gene calls are TRBV2 and TRBJ2-7, with a tentative D call TRBD2 (6 bases). The CDR3 contains 16 residues. V lost 5 bases and J 2 bases, leaving 19 bases between the germline ends. Germline V gives CDR1 SNHLY, CDR2 FYNNEI. CDR3 sequence reads: CASSLRPGLGAYEQYF. The DNA of the CDR3 is TGTGCCAGCAGTCTACGACCGGGACTCGGGGCCTACGAGCAGTACTTC.

The chain links TRBV5-1 to TRBJ2-3; 10 bases align to TRBD2. CDR3 length: 15 residues. Unmatched junction bases numbered 2, after V lost 1 base and J lost 3 bases. The germline CDR1 and CDR2 sequences are SGHRS and YFSETQ. Here the CDR3 DNA reads TGCGCCAGCAGCTTGTATAGCGGGGGGACAGATACGCAGTATTTT. It yields the protein CASSLYSGGTDTQYF.

V and J are TRBV6-1 and TRBJ2-7, with TRBD2 matching 13 bases. V lost 3 bases to trimming and J lost 1 base; unmatched junction nucleotides: 0. The germline gives CDR1 MNHNS, CDR2 SASEGT. The CDR3 sequence is 15 residues long. CDR3 residues: CASSETSGGSYEQYF. CDR3 coding DNA: TGTGCCAGCAGTGAGACTAGCGGGGGGTCCTACGAGCAGTACTTC.

This clone was seen more than once but under ten times. The genes are TRBV19 and TRBJ1-5; 8 bases are a match to TRBD1. The V and J ends lost 6 bases and 2 bases, in that order; junction bases with no gene match: 3. The CDR3 has 14 residues. Per the germline V gene, CDR1 is LNHDA and CDR2 is SQIVND (reference sequence). CDR3 loop: CASSLGQGNQPQHF. CDR3 coding DNA: TGTGCCAGTAGCCTGGGACAGGGCAATCAGCCCCAGCATTTT.

This chain uses TRBV7-6 with TRBJ2-2, with 9 bases that match TRBD1. The CDR3 length is 16 residues. V lost 5 bases and J lost 4; bases outside the gene matches: 8. Germline CDR1 SGHVS, CDR2 FNYEAQ. The CDR3 nucleotides read TGTGCCAGCAGCCCCGCCGGGACAGGGTTCACCGGGGAGCTGTTTTTT. Translated: CASSPAGTGFTGELFF.

J is TRBJ2-3 and V is TRBV7-9, with TRBD2 matching over 7 bases. There are 15 residues in the CDR3. Germline CDR1 SEHNR, CDR2 FQNEAQ (reference sequence). Trimming cost V 1 base and J 0 bases; bases outside gene matches: 1. CDR3 amino acids: CASSLEGGSTDTQYF. The CDR3 bases are TGTGCCAGCAGCTTAGAGGGAGGGAGCACAGATACGCAGTATTTT.

There are a few counts of this clone. The CDR3: CACPKGRESTEAFF. CDR3 DNA: TGTGCCTGCCCGAAAGGGAGGGAGAGCACTGAAGCTTTCTTT. The V and J genes are TRBV30 and TRBJ1-1; D call uncertain. CDR1 is GTSNPN, CDR2 SVGIG, per germline (reference sequence). CDR3 length: 14 amino acids. Trimming removed 6 bases from V and 4 bases from J, with 18 bases in between. Drawing the rest from reference TRBV30 and TRBJ1-1, the complete variable domain is SQTIHQWPATLVQPVGSPLSLECTVEGTSNPNLYWYRQAAGRGLQLLFYSVGIGQISSEVPQNLSASRPQDRQFILSSKKLLLSDSGFYLCACPKGRESTEAFFGQGTRLTVV.

The genes are TRBV29-1 and TRBJ1-2; D unresolved. Trimming took off 1 base at V and 0 bases at J, with 6 bases between the two ends. CDR1 and CDR2 from the germline V gene are SQVTM and ANQGSEA. This CDR3 spans 13 amino acids. The CDR3: CSVEGQPNYGYTF. The CDR3 nucleotides read TGCAGCGTTGAAGGTCAGCCTAACTATGGCTACACCTTC.

This chain uses TRBV2 with TRBJ2-3, with D maybe TRBD1 (7 bases). Between the trimmed V and J ends, which lost 6 bases and 0 bases, there was a span of 13 bases. Germline-derived CDR1 and CDR2 are SNHLY and FYNNEI. This CDR3 spans 15 amino acids. The CDR3 bases are TGTGCCAGCAGCCCCAGGGGGGAGAGCACAGATACGCAGTATTTT. This codes for CASSPRGESTDTQYF.

The V and J genes are TRBV5-6 and TRBJ2-7, with 7 bases matching TRBD1. The CDR3 runs to 15 residues. V trimming: 4 bases; J trimming: 0 bases; junction bases outside the gene matches: 7. The germline gives CDR1 SGHDT, CDR2 YYEEEE. CDR3 loop: CASSHWTGSSYEQYF. For the CDR3, the DNA is TGTGCCAGCAGCCATTGGACAGGCAGCTCCTACGAGCAGTACTTC. The full variable domain, rest sourced from reference TRBV5-6 and TRBJ2-7, is DAGVTQSPTHLIKTRGQQVTLRCSPKSGHDTVSWYQQALGQGPQFIFQYYEEEERQRGNFPDRFSGHQFPNYSSELNVNALLLGDSALYLCASSHWTGSSYEQYFGPGTRLTVT.